These 7 T cell receptor beta chains were sequenced from one sample in a study of blood T cell repertoires in COVID-19. Using immunoSEQ multiplex PCR, the repertoire was profiled, and TCRdb retains in-frame clones only, with some absent. The table shows some 120,000 clones, with around nine tenths occurring only once. The sequencing sample was made of peripheral blood. The receptors originated from a woman aged 80 or over with acute or convalescent COVID-19.

The J gene is TRBJ2-2, the V gene TRBV6-6; TRBD1 aligns across 7 bases. This CDR3 contains 14 residues. Germline V gene data show CDR1 as MNHNY and CDR2 as SVGAGI (reference sequence). V was pared by 4 bases and J by 6 bases, with 5 bases of the junction left unmatched. This CDR3 is CASSSDRIAGELFF. The CDR3 region has the DNA TGTGCCAGCAGTTCGGACAGGATCGCCGGGGAGCTGTTTTTT.

The chain joins TRBV3-1 (or the pseudogene TRBV3-2) to TRBJ2-2, with 8 bases lining up with TRBD1. This CDR3 comprises 15 residues. V trimming: 6 bases; J trimming: 3 bases; junction bases outside the gene matches: 6. The germline V gene has CDR1 LGHDT and CDR2 YNNKEL (reference sequence). CDR3 sequence reads: CASRPGGGYTGELFF. The CDR3 nucleotides are TGTGCCAGCAGACCAGGGGGCGGGTACACCGGGGAGCTGTTTTTT.

This clone was recorded only once. V is TRBV15 and J is TRBJ1-5, with a possible D match to TRBD1 (6 bases). V lost 0 bases and J lost 2, with 11 bases in between. Germline CDR1 is LNHNV and CDR2 is YYDKDF (reference sequence). The CDR3 spans 16 residues. In DNA, the CDR3 is TGTGCCACCAGCAGAGATAGGGACATACGCAATCAGCCCCAGCATTTT. Its protein product is CATSRDRDIRNQPQHF.

The chain uses TRBV28 and TRBJ2-4; D is possibly TRBD2 (6 bases). V was clipped by 2 bases and J by 8 bases, with 16 bases between them. CDR3 length: 15 residues. From germline, CDR1 is MDHEN and CDR2 SYDVKM. The CDR3: CASSLPREIRDIQYF. CDR3 DNA: TGTGCCAGCAGTTTACCCCGGGAGATAAGGGACATTCAGTACTTC. Supplemented by reference TRBV28 and TRBJ2-4, the full variable domain reads DVKVTQSSRYLVKRTGEKVFLECVQDMDHENMFWYRQDPGLGLRLIYFSYDVKMKEKGDIPEGYSVSREKKERFSLILESASTNQTSMYLCASSLPREIRDIQYFGAGTRLSVL.

This chain connects TRBV6-5 to TRBJ1-1; D possibly corresponds to TRBD1 (6 bases). The length of the CDR3 is 15 residues. Germline CDR1 reads MNHEY; CDR2 reads SVGAGI. V was cut by 6 bases and J by 3 bases, with 17 bases left in between. CDR3 in DNA: TGTGCCAGCAGCTTAAGGGCAGGGGTGGACACTGAAGCTTTCTTT. Residues: CASSLRAGVDTEAFF.

This sequence joins TRBV7-9 and TRBJ2-2; the D gene is possibly TRBD2 (7 bases). The CDR3 is 16 amino acids. Germline V gives CDR1 SEHNR, CDR2 FQNEAQ (reference sequence). Trimming took 4 bases from V and 5 from J, leaving 17 bases between them. The CDR3 spells CASSWGGGVRTGELFF. CDR3 bases: TGTGCCAGCAGCTGGGGAGGGGGAGTACGGACCGGGGAGCTGTTTTTT.

The V gene is TRBV5-1, the J gene TRBJ2-3; 12 bases match TRBD2. The J segment lost 4 bases and the V segment lost 1 base, leaving 4 bases of the junction unmatched. This CDR3 has 16 amino acids. Germline CDR1 and CDR2: SGHRS and YFSETQ. This CDR3 reads CASSLPSGGDSDTQYF. As DNA, the CDR3 is TGCGCCAGCAGCTTGCCTAGCGGGGGGGACTCAGATACGCAGTATTTT.